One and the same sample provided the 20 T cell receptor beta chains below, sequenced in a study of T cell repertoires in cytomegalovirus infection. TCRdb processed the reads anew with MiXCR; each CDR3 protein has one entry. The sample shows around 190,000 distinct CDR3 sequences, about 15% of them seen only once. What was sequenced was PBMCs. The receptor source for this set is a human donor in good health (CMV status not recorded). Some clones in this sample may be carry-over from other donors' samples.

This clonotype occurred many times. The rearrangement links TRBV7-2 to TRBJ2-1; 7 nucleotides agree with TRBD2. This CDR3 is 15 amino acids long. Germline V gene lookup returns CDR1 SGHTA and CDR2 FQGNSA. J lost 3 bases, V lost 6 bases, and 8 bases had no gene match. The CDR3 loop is CASSRSGTVYNEQFF. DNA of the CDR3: TGTGCCAGCAGTCGGAGCGGGACGGTCTACAATGAGCAGTTCTTC.

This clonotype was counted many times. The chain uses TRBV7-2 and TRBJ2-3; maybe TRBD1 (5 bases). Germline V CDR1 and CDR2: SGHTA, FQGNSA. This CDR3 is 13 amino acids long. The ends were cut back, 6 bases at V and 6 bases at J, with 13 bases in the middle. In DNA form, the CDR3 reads TGTGCCAGCAGGTTGGGGCCCTGGGATACGCAGTATTTT. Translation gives CASRLGPWDTQYF. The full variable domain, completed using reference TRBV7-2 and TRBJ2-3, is GAGVSQSPSNKVTEKGKDVELRCDPISGHTALYWYRQSLGQGLEFLIYFQGNSAPDKSGLPSDRFSAERTGGSVSTLTIQRTQQEDSAVYLCASRLGPWDTQYFGPGTRLTVL.

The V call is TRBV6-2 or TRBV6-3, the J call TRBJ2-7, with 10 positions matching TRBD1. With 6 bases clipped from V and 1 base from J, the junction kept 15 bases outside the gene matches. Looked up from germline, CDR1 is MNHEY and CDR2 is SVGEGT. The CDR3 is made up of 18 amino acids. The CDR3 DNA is TGTGCCAGCAGCCCATCGTTCGGCGGGACAGGGGAATCCTACGAGCAGTACTTC. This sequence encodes CASSPSFGGTGESYEQYF.

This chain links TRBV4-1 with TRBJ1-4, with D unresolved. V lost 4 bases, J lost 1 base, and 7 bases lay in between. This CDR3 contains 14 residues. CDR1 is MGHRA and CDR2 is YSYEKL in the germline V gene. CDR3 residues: CASSPTRTNEKLFF. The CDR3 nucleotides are TGCGCCAGCAGCCCGACAAGAACTAATGAAAAACTGTTTTTT.

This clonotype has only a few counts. CDR3 loop: CASRGWNEQFF. The CDR3 bases are TGTGCCAGCAGAGGGTGGAATGAGCAGTTCTTC. J is TRBJ2-1 and V is TRBV6-2 or TRBV6-3; no clear D. V dropped 6 bases and J dropped 7 bases, with 7 bases sitting between them. Germline V lookup: CDR1 MNHEY, CDR2 SVGEGT. The CDR3 length is 11 residues.

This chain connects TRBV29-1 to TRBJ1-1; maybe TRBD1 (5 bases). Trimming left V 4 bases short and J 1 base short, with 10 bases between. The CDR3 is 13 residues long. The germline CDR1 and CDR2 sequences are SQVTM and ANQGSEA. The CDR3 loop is CSVARDENTEAFF. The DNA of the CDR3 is TGCAGCGTTGCCAGGGATGAGAACACTGAAGCTTTCTTT.

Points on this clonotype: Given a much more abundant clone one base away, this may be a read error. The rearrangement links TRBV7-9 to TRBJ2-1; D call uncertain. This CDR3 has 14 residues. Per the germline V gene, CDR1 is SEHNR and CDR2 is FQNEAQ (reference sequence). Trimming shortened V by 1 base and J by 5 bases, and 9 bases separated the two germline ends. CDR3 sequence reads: CASSLVAPHNEQFF. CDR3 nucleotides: TGTGCCAGCAGCTTAGTGGCCCCCCACAATGAGCAGTTCTTC.

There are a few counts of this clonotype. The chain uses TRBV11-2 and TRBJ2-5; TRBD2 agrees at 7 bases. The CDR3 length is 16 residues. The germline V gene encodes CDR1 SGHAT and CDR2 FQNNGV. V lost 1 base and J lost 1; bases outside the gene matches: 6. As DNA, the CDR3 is TGTGCCAGCAGCTTAGGGGGAGGGAGAGGCCAAGAGACCCAGTACTTC. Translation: CASSLGGGRGQETQYF. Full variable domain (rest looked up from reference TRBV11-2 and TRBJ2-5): EAGVAQSPRYKIIEKRQSVAFWCNPISGHATLYWYQQILGQGPKLLIQFQNNGVVDDSQLPKDRFSAERLKGVDSTLKIQPAKLEDSAVYLCASSLGGGRGQETQYFGPGTRLLVL.

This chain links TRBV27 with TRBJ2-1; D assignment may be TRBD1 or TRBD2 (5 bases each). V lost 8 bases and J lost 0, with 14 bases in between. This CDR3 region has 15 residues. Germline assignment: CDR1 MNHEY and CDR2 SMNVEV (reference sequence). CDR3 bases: TGTGCCAGCCGCCCGGGGCGGAGCTCCTACAATGAGCAGTTCTTC. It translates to CASRPGRSSYNEQFF.

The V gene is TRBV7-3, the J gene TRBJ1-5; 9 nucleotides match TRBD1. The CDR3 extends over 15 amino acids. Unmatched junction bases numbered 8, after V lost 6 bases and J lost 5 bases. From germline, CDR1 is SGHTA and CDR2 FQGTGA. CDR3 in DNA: TGTGCCAGCAGGCCCAACAGGGGGCGATATCAGCCCCAGCATTTT. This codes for CASRPNRGRYQPQHF.

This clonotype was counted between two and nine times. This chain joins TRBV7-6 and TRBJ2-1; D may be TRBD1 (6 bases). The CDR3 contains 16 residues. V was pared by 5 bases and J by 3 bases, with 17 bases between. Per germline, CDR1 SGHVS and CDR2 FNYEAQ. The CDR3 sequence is CASSPPRTEYYNEQFF. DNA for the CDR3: TGTGCCAGCAGCCCTCCTAGGACAGAGTACTACAATGAGCAGTTCTTC.

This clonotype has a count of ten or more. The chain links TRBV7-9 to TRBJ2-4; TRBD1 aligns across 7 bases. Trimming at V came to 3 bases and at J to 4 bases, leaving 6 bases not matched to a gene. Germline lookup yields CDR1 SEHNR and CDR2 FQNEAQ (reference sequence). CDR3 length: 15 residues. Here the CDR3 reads CASSFGGQPKNIQYF. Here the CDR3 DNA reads TGTGCCAGCAGCTTTGGGGGACAGCCAAAAAACATTCAGTACTTC.

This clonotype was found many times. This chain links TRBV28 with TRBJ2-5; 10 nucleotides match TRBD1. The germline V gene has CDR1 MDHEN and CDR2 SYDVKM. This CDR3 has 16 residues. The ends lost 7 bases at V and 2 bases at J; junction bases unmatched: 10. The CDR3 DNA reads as TGTGCCAGCACCATGGGGGACAGGGGAGGTCAAGAGACCCAGTACTTC. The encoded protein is CASTMGDRGGQETQYF. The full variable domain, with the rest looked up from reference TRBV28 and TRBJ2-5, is DVKVTQSSRYLVKRTGEKVFLECVQDMDHENMFWYRQDPGLGLRLIYFSYDVKMKEKGDIPEGYSVSREKKERFSLILESASTNQTSMYLCASTMGDRGGQETQYFGPGTRLLVL.

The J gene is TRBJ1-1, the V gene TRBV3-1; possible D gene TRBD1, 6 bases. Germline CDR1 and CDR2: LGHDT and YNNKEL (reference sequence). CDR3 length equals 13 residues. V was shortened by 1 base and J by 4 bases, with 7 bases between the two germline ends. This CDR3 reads CASSQGTVTEAFF. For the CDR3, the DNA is TGTGCCAGCAGCCAAGGGACAGTCACTGAAGCTTTCTTT.

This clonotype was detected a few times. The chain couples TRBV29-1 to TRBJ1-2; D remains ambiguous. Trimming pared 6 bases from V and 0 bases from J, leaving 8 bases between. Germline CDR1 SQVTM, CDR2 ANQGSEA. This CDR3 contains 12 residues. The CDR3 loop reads CSVGTSNYGYTF. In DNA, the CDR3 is TGCAGCGTCGGCACTTCTAACTATGGCTACACCTTC.

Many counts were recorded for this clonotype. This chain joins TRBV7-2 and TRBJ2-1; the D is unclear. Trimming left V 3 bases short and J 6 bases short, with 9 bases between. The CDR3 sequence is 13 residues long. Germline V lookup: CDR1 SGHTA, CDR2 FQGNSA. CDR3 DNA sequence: TGTGCCAGCAGCTTGGGCCTCGGCAATGAGCAGTTCTTC. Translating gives CASSLGLGNEQFF. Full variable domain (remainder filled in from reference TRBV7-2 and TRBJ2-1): GAGVSQSPSNKVTEKGKDVELRCDPISGHTALYWYRQSLGQGLEFLIYFQGNSAPDKSGLPSDRFSAERTGGSVSTLTIQRTQQEDSAVYLCASSLGLGNEQFFGPGTRLTVL.

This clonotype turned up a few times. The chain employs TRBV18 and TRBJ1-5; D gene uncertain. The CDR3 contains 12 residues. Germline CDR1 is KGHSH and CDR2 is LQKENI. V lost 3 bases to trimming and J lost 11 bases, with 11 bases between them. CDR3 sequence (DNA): TGTGCCAGCTCACCCCCCCTGGGAGCCCAGCATTTT. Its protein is CASSPPLGAQHF.

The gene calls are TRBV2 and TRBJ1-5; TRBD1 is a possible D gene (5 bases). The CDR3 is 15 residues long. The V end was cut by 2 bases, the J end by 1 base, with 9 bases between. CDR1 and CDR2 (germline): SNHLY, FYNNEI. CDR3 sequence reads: CASSEYDSSNQPQHF. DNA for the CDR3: TGTGCCAGCAGTGAATATGACAGCAGCAATCAGCCCCAGCATTTT.

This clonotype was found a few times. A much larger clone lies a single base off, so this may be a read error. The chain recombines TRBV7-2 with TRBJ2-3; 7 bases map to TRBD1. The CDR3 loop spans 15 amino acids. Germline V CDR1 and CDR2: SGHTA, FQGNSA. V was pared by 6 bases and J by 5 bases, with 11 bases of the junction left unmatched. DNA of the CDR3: TGTGCCAGCAGGTCCGGGACAGAGACGATAGATACGCAGTATTTT. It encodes CASRSGTETIDTQYF.

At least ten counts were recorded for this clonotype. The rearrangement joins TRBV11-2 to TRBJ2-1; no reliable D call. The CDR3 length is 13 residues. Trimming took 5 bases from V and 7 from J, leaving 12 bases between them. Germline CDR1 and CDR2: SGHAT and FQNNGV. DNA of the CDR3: TGTGCCAGCAGCCCACTACGGTTTAATGAGCAGTTCTTC. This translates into CASSPLRFNEQFF.